Listed below are T cell receptor beta chains from one sample, sequenced in a study of blood T cell repertoires in COVID-19. The repertoire was sequenced with immunoSEQ multiplex PCR; TCRdb's copy has only in-frame clones and lacks some. The sample comprises about 240,000 clones, roughly 85% of which are singletons, and 4% to 6% rests with the top ten. Specimen: peripheral blood. All receptors derive from a man between 50 and 59 years old with COVID-19, enrolled during active disease. The CDR3 runs from the conserved cysteine through the conserved F or W. The order of the fields is D gene, clone size, J gene, V gene, CDR3 protein, CDR3 DNA. D genes are given only for firm matches. Only some rows state a clone size, as once, few, many or a class for expanded clones.

. . TRBJ1-1 TRBV30 CACPVRRREGTEAFF TGTGCCTGCCCGGTTCGGCGCAGGGAGGGCACTGAAGCTTTCTTT
. . TRBJ1-1 TRBV7-2 CASSLGHGLNTEAFF TGTGCCAGCAGCCTCGGACACGGCTTGAACACTGAAGCTTTCTTT
. . TRBJ1-4 TRBV6-5 CASRGGGMTEKLFF TGTGCCAGCAGAGGGGGTGGCATGACTGAAAAACTGTTTTTT
TRBD1 . TRBJ1-4 TRBV2 CASSSYGTGTLGLFF TGTGCCAGCAGCTCATACGGGACAGGGACTTTAGGACTGTTTTTT
. few TRBJ2-7 TRBV9 CASSSQGNEQYF TGTGCCAGCAGCTCACAGGGAAACGAGCAGTACTTC
. . TRBJ2-2 TRBV7-3 CASSLWGTLNTGELFF TGTGCCAGCAGCTTGTGGGGGACTTTAAACACCGGGGAGCTGTTTTTT
TRBD1 . TRBJ1-1 TRBV25-1 CASRRTGGTEAFF TGTGCCAGCAGGCGGACAGGGGGCACTGAAGCTTTCTTT
. . TRBJ1-1 TRBV3-1/TRBV3-2 CASSHGGRGQRAFF TGTGCCAGCAGCCACGGGGGGCGCGGACAGCGAGCTTTCTTT
. . TRBJ1-2 TRBV6-5 CASSYSGPNYGYTF TGTGCCAGCAGTTACTCGGGGCCTAACTATGGCTACACCTTC
TRBD2 . TRBJ2-1 TRBV7-8 CASSLSGGLYNEQFF TGTGCCAGCAGCTTGTCGGGGGGGCTCTACAATGAGCAGTTCTTC
TRBD1 . TRBJ1-1 TRBV7-8 CASSQAGGFVNTEAFF TGTGCCAGCAGCCAAGCAGGGGGCTTTGTTAACACTGAAGCTTTCTTT
TRBD2 . TRBJ2-3 TRBV7-9 CASSRSRLAGAIRTDTQYF TGTGCCAGCAGCCGGAGCCGACTAGCGGGGGCGATACGCACAGATACGCAGTATTTT
TRBD2 . TRBJ2-1 TRBV5-1 CASSLSSGGPPEQFF TGCGCCAGCAGCTTGTCTAGCGGGGGACCTCCCGAGCAGTTCTTC
. few TRBJ1-2 TRBV2 CASSERGPGYTF TGTGCCAGCAGTGAACGTGGCCCTGGCTACACCTTC
TRBD1 . TRBJ2-3 TRBV7-9 CASRRTQGRTDTQYF TGTGCCAGCAGACGTACACAGGGGCGGACAGATACGCAGTATTTT
TRBD1 . TRBJ1-5 TRBV30 CAWRGQGNQPQHF TGTGCCTGGAGGGGACAGGGGAATCAGCCCCAGCATTTT
. once TRBJ2-4 TRBV2 CASSESGRGNIQYF TGTGCCAGCAGTGAATCCGGCAGGGGAAACATTCAGTACTTC
TRBD1 . TRBJ2-7 TRBV30 CAWGQGAYEQYF TGTGCCTGGGGACAGGGGGCCTACGAGCAGTACTTC
. . TRBJ2-2 TRBV6-5 CASSYSIRANTGELFF TGTGCCAGCAGTTACTCGATACGCGCGAACACCGGGGAGCTGTTTTTT
. . TRBJ2-5 TRBV2 CASRRVETQYF TGTGCCAGCAGGCGGGTTGAGACCCAGTACTTC
. . TRBJ1-5 TRBV30 CAWSPRRPSDQPQHF TGTGCCTGGAGTCCCCGGAGGCCATCCGATCAGCCCCAGCATTTT
TRBD2 . TRBJ2-3 TRBV7-9 CASSSYYRTSGSTDTQYF TGTGCCAGCAGCTCCTACTACCGGACTAGCGGGAGCACAGATACGCAGTATTTT
TRBD1 once TRBJ1-2 TRBV15 CATSRPEGQGIFGYTF TGTGCCACCAGCAGACCCGAGGGACAGGGGATCTTTGGCTACACCTTC
. . TRBJ1-6 TRBV19 CATADSYNSPLHF TGTGCCACAGCGGACAGCTATAATTCACCCCTCCACTTT
. once TRBJ2-3 TRBV6-2/TRBV6-3 CASSRRGADTQYF TGTGCCAGCAGCCGACGCGGTGCAGATACGCAGTATTTT
TRBD2 . TRBJ2-2 TRBV28 CASSPASGNTGELFF TGTGCCAGCAGTCCGGCTAGCGGCAACACCGGGGAGCTGTTTTTT
. . TRBJ2-1 TRBV5-5 CASSLSWTADNEQFF TGTGCCAGCAGCCTTAGCTGGACTGCGGACAATGAGCAGTTCTTC
. . TRBJ1-1 TRBV3-1/TRBV3-2 CASSSGEWGEAFF TGTGCCAGCAGCTCCGGGGAGTGGGGTGAAGCTTTCTTT
TRBD1 . TRBJ1-1 TRBV25-1 CASGGQGIIAFF TGTGCCAGTGGGGGACAGGGGATAATCGCTTTCTTT
TRBD1 few TRBJ1-6 TRBV2 CASNIGTGIRNSPLHF TGTGCCAGCAACATCGGGACAGGGATTAGGAATTCACCCCTCCACTTT
TRBD1 . TRBJ1-1 TRBV9 CASSRGQGDTEAFF TGTGCCAGCAGCCGAGGACAGGGGGATACTGAAGCTTTCTTT
. . TRBJ1-5 TRBV3-1/TRBV3-2 CASSRGRQPQHF TGTGCCAGCAGCCGAGGTCGGCAGCCCCAGCATTTT
. . TRBJ1-2 TRBV2 CASRSEYGYTF TGTGCCAGCAGATCGGAGTATGGCTACACCTTC
TRBD1 . TRBJ2-2 TRBV6-5 CASSYSTGVGELFF TGTGCCAGCAGTTACTCGACAGGGGTCGGGGAGCTGTTTTTT
. . TRBJ1-3 TRBV2 CASSFGGDGGNTIYF TGTGCCAGCAGCTTTGGGGGGGACGGAGGAAACACCATATATTTT
. . TRBJ1-1 TRBV7-3 CASSLSFAGTEAFF TGTGCCAGCAGCTTATCATTTGCAGGCACTGAAGCTTTCTTT
. . TRBJ2-1 TRBV5-8 CASSQRGQHYNEQFF TGTGCCAGCAGCCAAAGGGGACAACACTACAATGAGCAGTTCTTC
TRBD1 . TRBJ2-2 TRBV7-9 CASSSGTGAGELFF TGTGCCAGCAGCTCGGGGACAGGGGCCGGGGAGCTGTTTTTT
TRBD1 . TRBJ2-5 TRBV27 CASSATGGFLETQYF TGTGCCAGCAGTGCGACAGGGGGCTTTTTAGAGACCCAGTACTTC
. once TRBJ1-1 TRBV28 CASSFSGANTEAFF TGTGCCAGCAGTTTCTCAGGGGCGAACACTGAAGCTTTCTTT
. . TRBJ1-2 TRBV2 CASSEDRDYGYTF TGTGCCAGCAGTGAGGACAGAGACTATGGCTACACCTTC
TRBD1 . TRBJ2-7 TRBV9 CASSQGQVPYEQYF TGTGCCAGCAGCCAGGGACAGGTACCCTACGAGCAGTACTTC
. . TRBJ2-7 TRBV5-1 CASSLGGGFEQYF TGCGCCAGCAGCTTAGGTGGGGGGTTCGAGCAGTACTTC
TRBD2 . TRBJ2-1 TRBV5-4 CASSLGEGISYNEQFF TGTGCCAGCAGCTTGGGGGAGGGGATCTCCTACAATGAGCAGTTCTTC
. . TRBJ2-2 TRBV19 CASTMGPEGTGELFF TGTGCCAGCACCATGGGCCCTGAGGGCACCGGGGAGCTGTTTTTT
. . TRBJ1-1 TRBV27 CASRPTGNTEAFF TGTGCCAGCAGACCAACAGGGAACACTGAAGCTTTCTTT
TRBD1 . TRBJ1-6 TRBV5-1 CASSLTGVIESPLHF TGCGCCAGCAGCTTAACAGGGGTTATTGAGTCACCCCTCCACTTT
. . TRBJ1-1 TRBV29-1 CSVGQMNTEAFF TGCAGCGTGGGACAAATGAACACTGAAGCTTTCTTT
TRBD1 . TRBJ2-7 TRBV4-1 CASSQWTGGSYEQYF TGCGCCAGCAGCCAGTGGACAGGGGGCTCCTACGAGCAGTACTTC
. many TRBJ1-2 TRBV11-2 CASSAGGVYGYTF TGTGCCAGCAGCGCCGGGGGTGTCTATGGCTACACCTTC
. few TRBJ1-3 TRBV2 CASQDFGGPGNTIYF TGTGCCAGCCAGGACTTTGGAGGTCCCGGAAACACCATATATTTT
TRBD1 . TRBJ2-7 TRBV4-1 CASSRDRGDSYEQYF TGCGCCAGCAGCCGAGACAGGGGGGATTCCTACGAGCAGTACTTC
. . TRBJ1-6 TRBV7-8 CASSLDRVSYNSPLHF TGTGCCAGCAGCTTAGACAGGGTATCCTATAATTCACCCCTCCACTTT
TRBD1 . TRBJ1-2 TRBV5-6 CASSPGQEYYGYTF TGTGCCAGCAGCCCGGGACAGGAATACTATGGCTACACCTTC
TRBD1 once TRBJ1-4 TRBV27 CASSPRGRGEKLFF TGTGCCAGCAGTCCTAGGGGGCGCGGTGAAAAACTGTTTTTT